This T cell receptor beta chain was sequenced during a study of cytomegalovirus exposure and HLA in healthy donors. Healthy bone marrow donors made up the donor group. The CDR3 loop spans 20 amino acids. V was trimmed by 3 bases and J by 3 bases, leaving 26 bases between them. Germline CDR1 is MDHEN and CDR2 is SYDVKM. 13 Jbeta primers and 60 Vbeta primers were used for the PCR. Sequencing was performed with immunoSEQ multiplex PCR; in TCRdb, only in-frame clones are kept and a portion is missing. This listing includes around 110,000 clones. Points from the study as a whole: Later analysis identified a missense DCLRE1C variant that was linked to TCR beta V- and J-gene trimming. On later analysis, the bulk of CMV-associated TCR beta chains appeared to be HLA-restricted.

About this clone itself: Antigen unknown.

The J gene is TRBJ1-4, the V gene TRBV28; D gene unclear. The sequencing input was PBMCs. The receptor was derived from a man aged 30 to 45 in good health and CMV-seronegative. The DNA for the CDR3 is TGTGCCAGCAGTTTCTCATTCCTACCCCCCAACCAGGTAGCTAATGAAAAACTGTTTTTT. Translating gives CASSFSFLPPNQVANEKLFF.